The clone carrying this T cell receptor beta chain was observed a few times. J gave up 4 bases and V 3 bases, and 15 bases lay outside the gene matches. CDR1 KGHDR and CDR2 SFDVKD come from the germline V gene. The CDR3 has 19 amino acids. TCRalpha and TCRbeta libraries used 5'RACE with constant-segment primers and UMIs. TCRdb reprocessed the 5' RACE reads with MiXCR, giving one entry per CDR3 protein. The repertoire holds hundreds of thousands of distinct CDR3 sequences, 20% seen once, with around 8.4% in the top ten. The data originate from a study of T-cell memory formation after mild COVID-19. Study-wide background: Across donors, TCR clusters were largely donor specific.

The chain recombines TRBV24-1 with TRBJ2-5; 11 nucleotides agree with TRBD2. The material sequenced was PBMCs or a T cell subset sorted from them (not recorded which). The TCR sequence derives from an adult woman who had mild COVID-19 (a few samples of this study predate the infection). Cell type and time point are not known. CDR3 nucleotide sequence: TGTGCCACCAGTGATCCCGGGACTAGCGGTGCTAGGGGTCCAGAGACCCAGTACTTC. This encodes CATSDPGTSGARGPETQYF.